Following are 11 T cell receptor beta chains from one sample sequenced in a study. MiXCR, run by TCRdb on the RT-PCR reads, gives a single entry per CDR3 protein. This sample has hundreds of thousands of distinct CDR3 sequences, with about 14% found just once. Sequencing was done on a sample of memory CD4+ T cells from blood. These receptors all stem from a female donor in good health, serving as a healthy control.

DNA for the CDR3: TGTGCCAGCAGCCTCGTACAGGGGGCGCTGGACGAGCAGTACTTC. Translation: CASSLVQGALDEQYF. V and J are TRBV6-5 and TRBJ2-7; 9 bases align to TRBD1. The V gene end was trimmed by 6 bases and the J gene end by 5 bases; junction bases not matched to a gene: 11. Germline assignment: CDR1 MNHEY and CDR2 SVGAGI. There are 15 residues in the CDR3.

This clonotype was detected ten times or more. The chain has TRBV7-6 and TRBJ1-4, with D tentatively TRBD1 (6 bases). CDR1 is SGHVS and CDR2 is FNYEAQ in the germline V gene. The CDR3 consists of 18 residues. Trimming removed 6 bases from V and 0 bases from J, with 20 bases in between. This chain's CDR3 is CASSWGPNRPATNEKLFF. In DNA form, the CDR3 reads TGTGCCAGCAGTTGGGGGCCCAACAGGCCCGCAACTAATGAAAAACTGTTTTTT.

A single count supports this clonotype. The J gene is TRBJ1-2, the V gene TRBV14; D might be TRBD1 (5 bases). Trimming removed 0 bases from V and 4 bases from J, with 12 bases in between. The germline V gene has CDR1 SGHDN and CDR2 FVKESK. This CDR3 has 15 residues. Here the CDR3 DNA reads TGTGCCAGCAGCCAAGATCGGGGCTCAAGCTATGGCTACACCTTC. Its protein product is CASSQDRGSSYGYTF.

The table lists this clonotype with a few counts. This chain connects TRBV21-1 to TRBJ2-5; the table names TRBD1, a call not compared with the DNA. TRBV21-1 is tagged as a pseudogene. CDR3 length equals 15 residues. This CDR3 is CASSKGRPDSETQYF. CDR3 nucleotides: TGTGCCAGCAGCAAGGGACGACCCGACTCAGAGACCCAGTACTTC.

This clonotype was seen more than once but under ten times. The CDR3 sequence: CASSTTSGVRGYTF. CDR3 nucleotides: TGTGCCAGCAGCACGACTTCAGGGGTCAGAGGCTACACCTTC. The V gene is TRBV7-2, the J gene TRBJ1-2, with D tentatively TRBD1 (6 bases). This CDR3 region has 14 residues. Trimming removed 5 bases at V and 8 bases at J, with 18 bases between. CDR1 is SGHTA and CDR2 is FQGNSA in the germline V gene. Full variable domain (missing parts from reference TRBV7-2 and TRBJ1-2): GAGVSQSPSNKVTEKGKDVELRCDPISGHTALYWYRQSLGQGLEFLIYFQGNSAPDKSGLPSDRFSAERTGGSVSTLTIQRTQQEDSAVYLCASSTTSGVRGYTFGSGTRLTVV.

This clonotype occurred a few times. This chain links TRBV5-1 with TRBJ2-3; D is uncertain. Trimming took 3 bases from V and 5 from J, leaving 13 bases between them. The CDR3 contains 14 residues. Per germline, CDR1 SGHRS and CDR2 YFSETQ. CDR3 DNA sequence: TGCGCCAGCAGCTATTTAGTCTCACGAGATACGCAGTATTTT. It specifies CASSYLVSRDTQYF.

The chain joins TRBV12-5 to TRBJ2-2; 7 bases are shared with TRBD2. The CDR3 contains 15 residues. V gave up 6 bases and J gave up 5 bases; unmatched junction bases: 9. Germline assignment: CDR1 LGHNT and CDR2 FRNRAP. CDR3 bases: TGTGCTAGTGGCCTAGGGCTCGGGGGGACCGGGGAGCTGTTTTTT. This encodes CASGLGLGGTGELFF.

The chain links TRBV7-2 to TRBJ2-7; the match to TRBD2 covers 9 bases. This CDR3 comprises 16 residues. Germline CDR1 SGHTA, CDR2 FQGNSA. Trimming took 2 bases from V and 0 from J; bases not matched to a gene: 5. In nucleotides, the CDR3 is TGTGCCAGCAGCTTAAGGGGCGGGAGGGACTCCTACGAGCAGTACTTC. Protein product: CASSLRGGRDSYEQYF. Using reference TRBV7-2 and TRBJ2-7 for the parts outside the CDR3, the full variable domain is GAGVSQSPSNKVTEKGKDVELRCDPISGHTALYWYRQSLGQGLEFLIYFQGNSAPDKSGLPSDRFSAERTGGSVSTLTIQRTQQEDSAVYLCASSLRGGRDSYEQYFGPGTRLTVT.

This clonotype was recorded a few times. The chain has TRBV7-9 and TRBJ2-3; 7 bases are a match to TRBD1. The CDR3 has 15 residues. Germline V lookup: CDR1 SEHNR, CDR2 FQNEAQ (reference sequence). After removal of 5 bases from V and 2 bases from J, the junction contained 7 bases not matched to a gene. The DNA for the CDR3 is TGTGCCAGCAGCCTGTTGGGACAGCCCACAGATACGCAGTATTTT. This translates into CASSLLGQPTDTQYF.

A note on this clonotype: One end of the junction does not line up with germline, which may come from a read error. The chain is built from TRBV18 and TRBJ1-1; 8 bases are a match to TRBD1. Germline CDR1 and CDR2: KGHSH and LQKENI. This CDR3 is 13 amino acids long. The CDR3 nucleotides read TGTGCCAGCTCGACGACAGGGGCCCCTGAAGCCTTCTTT. Translation gives CASSTTGAPEAFF.

This clonotype was detected many times. The gene calls are TRBV7-2 and TRBJ1-6; D not certain. Germline CDR1 reads SGHTA; CDR2 reads FQGNSA. The V gene lost 4 bases and the J gene lost 13 bases, with 17 bases spanning the gap. CDR3 length: 14 amino acids. The CDR3: CASSSTVPVSPLHF. The CDR3 DNA follows: TGTGCCAGCAGCTCAACAGTGCCCGTATCCCCCCTCCACTTT.